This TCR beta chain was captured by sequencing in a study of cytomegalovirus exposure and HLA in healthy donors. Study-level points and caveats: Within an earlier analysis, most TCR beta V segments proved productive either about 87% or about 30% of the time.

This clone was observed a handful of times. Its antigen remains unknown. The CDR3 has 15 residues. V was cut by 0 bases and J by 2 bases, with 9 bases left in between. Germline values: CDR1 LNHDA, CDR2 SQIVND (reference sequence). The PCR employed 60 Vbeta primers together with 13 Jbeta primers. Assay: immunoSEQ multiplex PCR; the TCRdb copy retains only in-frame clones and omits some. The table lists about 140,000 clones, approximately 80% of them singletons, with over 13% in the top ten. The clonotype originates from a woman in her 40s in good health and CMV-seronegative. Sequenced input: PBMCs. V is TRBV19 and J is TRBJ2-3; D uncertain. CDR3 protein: CASSIDRDTTDTQYF. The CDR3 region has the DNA TGTGCCAGTAGTATAGATCGAGACACCACAGATACGCAGTATTTT.